Below are 5 T cell receptor beta chains sequenced from a single sample in a study of Tregs in tolerant kidney transplant recipients. No antigen has been identified for these receptors. Profiling relied on immunoSEQ multiplex PCR, and the TCRdb table lists in-frame clones only, not all of them. The data show about 18,000 clones, approximately 57% seen once. Material for sequencing was Tregs from blood cultured with allogeneic cells. Every receptor here comes from a human donor in good health.

This CDR3 is CASSVSPRTQETQYF. CDR3 coding DNA: TGTGCCAGCAGCGTATCCCCGCGGACCCAAGAGACCCAGTACTTC. The chain recombines TRBV9 with TRBJ2-5; no reliable D call. CDR1 SGDLS and CDR2 YYNGEE come from the germline V gene. V was cut by 1 base and J by 1 base, with 11 bases left in between. The CDR3 totals 15 residues.

V usage is TRBV11-2 and J usage is TRBJ2-7, with D possibly matching TRBD2 (6 bases). V lost 1 base and J lost 7, with 14 bases in between. This CDR3 has 14 residues. Per the germline V gene, CDR1 is SGHAT and CDR2 is FQNNGV. CDR3 nucleotides: TGTGCCAGCAGCTTAGCGTGGGACTCTCGGGAGCAGTACTTC. Translated, it gives CASSLAWDSREQYF.

The chain uses TRBV29-1 and TRBJ2-3; weak D call: TRBD2 (6 bases). The germline gives CDR1 SQVTM, CDR2 ANQGSEA. The CDR3 extends over 16 amino acids. The V end was cut by 4 bases, the J end by 1 base, with 18 bases between. CDR3 in DNA: TGCAGCGTTGTAATTTACACGCGGGATCGCACAGATACGCAGTATTTT. Residues: CSVVIYTRDRTDTQYF.

This chain connects TRBV7-2 to TRBJ2-2; possibly TRBD1 or TRBD2 for D (5 bases each). This CDR3 has 17 residues. The germline V gene encodes CDR1 SGHTA and CDR2 FQGNSA. V lost 2 bases, J lost 5 bases, and 18 bases lay in between. The CDR3 sequence is CASSLSRKGERTGELFF. The CDR3 region has the DNA TGTGCCAGCAGCTTAAGCAGGAAAGGGGAGAGGACCGGGGAGCTGTTTTTT.

The chain employs TRBV6-4 and TRBJ1-5; 8 positions agree with TRBD1. V trimming: 10 bases; J trimming: 2 bases; junction bases outside the gene matches: 4. The germline gives CDR1 MRHNA, CDR2 SNTAGT. CDR3 length: 13 amino acids. CDR3 DNA: TGTGCCACGGGGACAGGTGGCAATCAGCCCCAGCATTTT. Amino acids: CATGTGGNQPQHF.